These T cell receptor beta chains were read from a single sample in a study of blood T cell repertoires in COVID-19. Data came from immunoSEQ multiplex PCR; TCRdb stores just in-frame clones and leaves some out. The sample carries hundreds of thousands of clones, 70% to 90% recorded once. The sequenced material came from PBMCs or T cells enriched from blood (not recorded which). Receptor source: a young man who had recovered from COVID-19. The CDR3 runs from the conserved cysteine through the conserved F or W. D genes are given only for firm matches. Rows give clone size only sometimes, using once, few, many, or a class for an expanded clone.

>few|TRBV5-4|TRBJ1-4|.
TGTGCCAGCAGCTTTACCCGGGGGACGAATGAAAAACTGTTTTTT
CASSFTRGTNEKLFF
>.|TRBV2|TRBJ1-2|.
TGTGCCAGACTCCAATCTAACTATGGCTACACCTTC
CARLQSNYGYTF
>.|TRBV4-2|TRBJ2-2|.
TGTGCCAGCAGCCAGGGAGGAGGGGCGAACACCGGGGAGCTGTTTTTT
CASSQGGGANTGELFF
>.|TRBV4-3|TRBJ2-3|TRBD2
TGCGCCAGCAGCCAAGTAGGGCTAGCGGGAACAGATACGCAGTATTTT
CASSQVGLAGTDTQYF
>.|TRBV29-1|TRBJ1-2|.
TGCAGCGTTGGCCCCGGGGAGGGTGGCTACACCTTC
CSVGPGEGGYTF
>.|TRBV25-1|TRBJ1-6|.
TGTGCCAGCAGTGAAAGAGGCGTAAATTCACCCCTCCACTTT
CASSERGVNSPLHF
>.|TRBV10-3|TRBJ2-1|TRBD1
TGTGCCATCAGACAGGGGGCCTCCTACAATGAGCAGTTCTTC
CAIRQGASYNEQFF
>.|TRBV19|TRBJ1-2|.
TGTGCCAGTAGTACCCCTCGGGGGGGGAATGGCTACACCTTC
CASSTPRGGNGYTF
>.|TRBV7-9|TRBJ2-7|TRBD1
TGTGCCAGCAGCTGGGACAGGACCTCCTACGAGCAGTACTTC
CASSWDRTSYEQYF
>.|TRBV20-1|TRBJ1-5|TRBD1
TGCAGTGCTAGTACAGGGGCTCACAATCAGCCCCAGCATTTT
CSASTGAHNQPQHF
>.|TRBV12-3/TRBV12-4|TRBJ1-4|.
TGTGCAACTCGGAGGGCTAATGAAAAACTGTTTTTT
CATRRANEKLFF
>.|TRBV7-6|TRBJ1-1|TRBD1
TGTGCCAGCAGCTTAGAACAGGGGGACGTGAACACTGAAGCTTTCTTT
CASSLEQGDVNTEAFF
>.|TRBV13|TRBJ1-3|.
TGTGCCAGCAGCTTAGGCTCAGGGAACACCATATATTTT
CASSLGSGNTIYF
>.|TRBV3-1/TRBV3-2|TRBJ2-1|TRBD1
TGTGCCAGCAGCCTCCAGGGGGCCTACAATGAGCAGTTCTTC
CASSLQGAYNEQFF
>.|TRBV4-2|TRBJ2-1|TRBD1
TGTGCCAGCAGCCAGTTGCCGGGGACAGGGAGCTCCTACAATGAGCAGTTCTTC
CASSQLPGTGSSYNEQFF
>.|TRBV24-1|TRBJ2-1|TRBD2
TGTGCCACCAGTGACCCAAGTGCGGGGGGCGGACTAGCGGGACTACCCAATGAGCAGTTCTTC
CATSDPSAGGGLAGLPNEQFF
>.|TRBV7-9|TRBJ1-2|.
TGTGCCAGCAGCTCCTCAGCGACAGGTCCTTTCTACACCTTC
CASSSSATGPFYTF
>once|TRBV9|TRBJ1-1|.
TGTGCCAGCAGAATAGACAGGACAAACACTGAAGCTTTCTTT
CASRIDRTNTEAFF
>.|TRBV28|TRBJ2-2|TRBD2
TGTGCCAGCAGTTTAGCTAGGACTAGCGGGATAGGTTCCGGGGAGCTGTTTTTT
CASSLARTSGIGSGELFF
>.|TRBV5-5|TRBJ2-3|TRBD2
TGTGCCAGCAGCTCAACTAGCGGGGGGCCCACAGATACGCAGTATTTT
CASSSTSGGPTDTQYF
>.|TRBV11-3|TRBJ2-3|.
TGTGCCAGCAGCTTAGGGCTAGGTCGGGAAGCAGATACGCAGTATTTT
CASSLGLGREADTQYF
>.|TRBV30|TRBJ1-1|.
TGTGCCTGGAGTGTAGCGAACACTGAAGCTTTCTTT
CAWSVANTEAFF
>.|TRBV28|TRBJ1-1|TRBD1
TGTGCCAGCAGTTTATGGGGGACAGGGAAGAACACTGAAGCTTTCTTT
CASSLWGTGKNTEAFF
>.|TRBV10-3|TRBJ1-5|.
TGTGCCATCGCGGAGGGGACTCAGCCCCAGCATTTT
CAIAEGTQPQHF
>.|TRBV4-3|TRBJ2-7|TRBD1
TGCGCCAGCAGCCAAGACAGGGGGAGCGGCGAGCAGTACTTC
CASSQDRGSGEQYF
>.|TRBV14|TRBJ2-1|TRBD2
TGTGCCAGCAGCCAGGCCTTGTCCCCGGGGGGGGGCGGCAAGAATGAGCAGTTCTTC
CASSQALSPGGGGKNEQFF
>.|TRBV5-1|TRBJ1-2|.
TGCGCCAGCAGCTTGGCCGGGCAGGGGACCTATGGCTACACCTTC
CASSLAGQGTYGYTF
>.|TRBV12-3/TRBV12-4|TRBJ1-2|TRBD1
TGTGCCAGCAGACCCGACAGGGGGCATGGCTACACCTTC
CASRPDRGHGYTF
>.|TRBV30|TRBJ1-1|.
TGTGCCTGGAGTGTCGTCAGGGGAGAGACTGAAGCTTTCTTT
CAWSVVRGETEAFF
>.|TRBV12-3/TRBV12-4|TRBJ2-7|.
TGTGCCAGCAGTTTAGCGGGAGGCTACGAGCAGTACTTC
CASSLAGGYEQYF
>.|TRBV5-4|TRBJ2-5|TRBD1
TGTGCCAGCAGCGCTGGGCGGGACAGGGTTCGGGAGACCCAGTACTTC
CASSAGRDRVRETQYF
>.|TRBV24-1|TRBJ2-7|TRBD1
TGTGCCACCAGTGAGTCCGGGACAGGGTACGAGCAGTACTTC
CATSESGTGYEQYF
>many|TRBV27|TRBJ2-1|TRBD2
TGTGCCAGCAGTTTGATTGGGGAGGGACAGTTCTTC
CASSLIGEGQFF
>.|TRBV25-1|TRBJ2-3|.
TGTGCCAGCAGGGACTGGACGGGAACAGATACGCAGTATTTT
CASRDWTGTDTQYF
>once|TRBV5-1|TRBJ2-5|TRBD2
TGCGCCAGCAGCCAGCCGGGTAGCGGGATTGAGACCCAGTACTTC
CASSQPGSGIETQYF
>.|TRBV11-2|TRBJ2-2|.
TGTGCCAGCAGCTTAACACTTCTAGCGTCGAACACCGGGGAGCTGTTTTTT
CASSLTLLASNTGELFF
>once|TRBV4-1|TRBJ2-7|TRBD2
TGCGCCAGCAGCCAAGAGCTAGCGGGACGTGCCGAGCAGTACTTC
CASSQELAGRAEQYF
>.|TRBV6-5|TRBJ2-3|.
TGTGCCAGCAGTCTGGTCCAGGATATCACAGATACGCAGTATTTT
CASSLVQDITDTQYF
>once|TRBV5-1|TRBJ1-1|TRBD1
TGCGCCAGCAGCTTGGGGGACAGGGGGAACACTGAAGCTTTCTTT
CASSLGDRGNTEAFF
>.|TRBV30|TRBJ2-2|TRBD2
TGTGCCTGGAGTATTAAGACTAGCGTGGGCGGGGAGCTGTTTTTT
CAWSIKTSVGGELFF
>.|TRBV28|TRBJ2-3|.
TGTGCCAGCAGTTTAGGTTCTGGCTTCAGAGATACGCAGTATTTT
CASSLGSGFRDTQYF
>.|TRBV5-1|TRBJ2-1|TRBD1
TGCGCCAGCAGCGAGGGGACAGCCTACAATGAGCAGTTCTTC
CASSEGTAYNEQFF
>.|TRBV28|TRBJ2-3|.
TGTGCCAGCAGTTTAATCCGAAGGGCGTCCGGGACTCCGACTAGCACAGATACGCAGTATTTT
CASSLIRRASGTPTSTDTQYF
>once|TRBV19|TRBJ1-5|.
TGTGCCAGTAGTATAGCAGGGATGGAAAATCAGCCCCAGCATTTT
CASSIAGMENQPQHF
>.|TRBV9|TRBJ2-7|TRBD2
TGTGCCAGCAGCGTAGAGGTTAGCGGGACCTACGAGCAGTACTTC
CASSVEVSGTYEQYF
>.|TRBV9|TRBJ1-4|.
TGTGCCAGCAGCGGTAGTGGGGCCGTTGAAAAACTGTTTTTT
CASSGSGAVEKLFF
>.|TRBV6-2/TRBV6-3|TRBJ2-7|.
TGTGCCAGCAGTTTATACGAGTATAAGAACGAGCAGTACTTC
CASSLYEYKNEQYF
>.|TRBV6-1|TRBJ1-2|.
TGTGCCAGCAGTGAAGTTGGTAACAGCCACTATGGCTACACCTTC
CASSEVGNSHYGYTF
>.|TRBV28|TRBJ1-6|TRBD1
TGTGCCAGCAGTGGGACAGGGCCTTCACCCCTCCACTTT
CASSGTGPSPLHF
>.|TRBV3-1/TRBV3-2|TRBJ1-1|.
TGTGCCAGCAGCCAAGGGACAGCCTCTGAAGCTTTCTTT
CASSQGTASEAFF
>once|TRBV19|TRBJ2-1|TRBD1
TGTGCCAGTGGATGGACAGGGGGCCTCCATGATGAGCAGTTCTTC
CASGWTGGLHDEQFF
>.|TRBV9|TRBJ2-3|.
TGTGCCAGCAGCGTAAGGCGGACACGGACAGATACGCAGTATTTT
CASSVRRTRTDTQYF
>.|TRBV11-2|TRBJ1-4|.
TGTGCCAGCAGCTTAGATTCGCAGGGCCCTGAAAAACTGTTTTTT
CASSLDSQGPEKLFF